The table lists the clone carrying this TCR beta chain with a count of one. Patients with autoimmune history or systemic immunosuppression were excluded. The data were produced by immunoSEQ multiplex PCR, yet TCRdb's version contains in-frame clones alone and is incomplete. The sample lists around 100,000 clones, roughly 90% occurring once. This sample stems from a study of OX40 agonist ivuxolimab in advanced cancers. Background on the study: Dose-escalation patients suffered from hepatocellular carcinoma, melanoma, renal cell or head and neck cancer.

Germline CDR1 is SQVTM and CDR2 is ANQGSEA. The junction had 8 bases not matched to a gene; V was cut back by 4 bases and J by 5 bases. The CDR3 length is 14 residues. The material sequenced was CD4+ or CD8+ T cells sorted from blood, taken in a trial of the OX40 agonist ivuxolimab. The chain employs TRBV29-1 and TRBJ2-7, with 10 bases fitting TRBD2. The sequence was obtained from an adult with an advanced solid tumor such as melanoma, head and neck, liver or kidney cancer. The CDR3: CSVGHASGSNEQYF. The CDR3 coding sequence is TGCAGCGTTGGCCACGCTAGCGGGAGCAACGAGCAGTACTTC.